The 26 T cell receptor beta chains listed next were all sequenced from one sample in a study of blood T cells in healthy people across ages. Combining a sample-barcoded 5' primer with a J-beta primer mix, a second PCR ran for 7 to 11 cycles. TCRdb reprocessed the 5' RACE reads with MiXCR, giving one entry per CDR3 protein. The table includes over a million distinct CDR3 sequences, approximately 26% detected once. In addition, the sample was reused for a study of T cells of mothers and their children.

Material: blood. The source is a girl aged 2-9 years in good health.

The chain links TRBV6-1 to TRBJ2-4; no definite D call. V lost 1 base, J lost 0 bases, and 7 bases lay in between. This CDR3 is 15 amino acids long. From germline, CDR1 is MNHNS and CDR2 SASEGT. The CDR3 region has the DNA TGTGCCAGCAGTGAAGGGAACCTAGCCAAAAACATTCAGTACTTC. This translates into CASSEGNLAKNIQYF.

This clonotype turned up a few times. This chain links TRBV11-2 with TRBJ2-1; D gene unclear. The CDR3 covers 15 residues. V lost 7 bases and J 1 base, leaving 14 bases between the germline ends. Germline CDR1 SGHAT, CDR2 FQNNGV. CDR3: CASTSSRASYNEQFF. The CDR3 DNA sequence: TGTGCCAGCACAAGTTCCCGGGCATCCTACAATGAGCAGTTCTTC.

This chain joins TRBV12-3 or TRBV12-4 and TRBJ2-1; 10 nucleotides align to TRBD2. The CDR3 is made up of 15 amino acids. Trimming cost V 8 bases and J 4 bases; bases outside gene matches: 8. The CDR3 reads CASGIGAGGYNEQFF. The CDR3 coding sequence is TGTGCCAGCGGGATCGGAGCGGGAGGGTACAATGAGCAGTTCTTC.

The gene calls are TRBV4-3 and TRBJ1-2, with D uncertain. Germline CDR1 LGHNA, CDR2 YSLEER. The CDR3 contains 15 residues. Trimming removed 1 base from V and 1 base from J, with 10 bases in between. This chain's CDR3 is CASSQGIGLNYGYTF. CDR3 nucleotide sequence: TGCGCCAGCAGCCAAGGGATAGGGCTTAACTATGGCTACACCTTC.

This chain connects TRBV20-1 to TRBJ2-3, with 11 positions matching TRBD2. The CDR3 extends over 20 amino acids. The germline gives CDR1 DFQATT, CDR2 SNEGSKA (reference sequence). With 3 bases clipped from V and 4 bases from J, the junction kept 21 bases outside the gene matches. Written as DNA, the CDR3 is TGCAGTGCTAGTGAGGCGACTAGCGGGGATTACCTGATAAGCTCAGATACGCAGTATTTT. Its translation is CSASEATSGDYLISSDTQYF.

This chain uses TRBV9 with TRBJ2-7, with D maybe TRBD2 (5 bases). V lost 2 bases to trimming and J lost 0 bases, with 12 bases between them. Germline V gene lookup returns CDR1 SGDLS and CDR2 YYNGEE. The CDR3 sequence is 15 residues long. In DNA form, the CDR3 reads TGTGCCAGCAGCGTGGACGGGATCAGCTCCTACGAGCAGTACTTC. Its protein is CASSVDGISSYEQYF.

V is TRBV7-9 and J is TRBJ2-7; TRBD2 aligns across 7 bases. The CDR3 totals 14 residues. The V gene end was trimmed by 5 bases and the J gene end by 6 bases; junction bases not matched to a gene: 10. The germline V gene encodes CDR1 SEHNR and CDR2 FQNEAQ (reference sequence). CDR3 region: CASSLGGEGSEQYF. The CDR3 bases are TGTGCCAGCAGCCTAGGTGGGGAGGGGTCCGAGCAGTACTTC.

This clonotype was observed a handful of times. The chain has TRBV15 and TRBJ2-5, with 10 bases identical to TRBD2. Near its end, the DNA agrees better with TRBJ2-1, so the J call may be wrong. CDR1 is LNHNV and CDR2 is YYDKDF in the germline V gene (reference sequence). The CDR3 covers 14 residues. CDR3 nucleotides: TGTGCCACGGTACTAGCGGGGATGAGGAGTGAGCAGTTCTTC. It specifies CATVLAGMRSEQFF.

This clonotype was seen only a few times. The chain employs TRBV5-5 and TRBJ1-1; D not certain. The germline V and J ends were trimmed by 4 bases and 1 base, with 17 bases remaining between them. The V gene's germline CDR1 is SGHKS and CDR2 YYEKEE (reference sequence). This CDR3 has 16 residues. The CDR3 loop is CASSPRVLAGNTEAFF. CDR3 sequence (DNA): TGTGCCAGCAGCCCACGGGTCCTGGCGGGGAACACTGAAGCTTTCTTT. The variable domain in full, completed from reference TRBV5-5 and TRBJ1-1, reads DAGVTQSPTHLIKTRGQQVTLRCSPISGHKSVSWYQQVLGQGPQFIFQYYEKEERGRGNFPDRFSARQFPNYSSELNVNALLLGDSALYLCASSPRVLAGNTEAFFGQGTRLTVV.

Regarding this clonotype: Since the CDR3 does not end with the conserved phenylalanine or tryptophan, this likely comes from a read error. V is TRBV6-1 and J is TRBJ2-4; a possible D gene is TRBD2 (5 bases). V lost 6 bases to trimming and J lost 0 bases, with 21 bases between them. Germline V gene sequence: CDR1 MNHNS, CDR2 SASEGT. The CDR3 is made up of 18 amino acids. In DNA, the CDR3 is TGTGCCAGCAGCTCAGGAGGACTCCCTTCCATAGCCAAAAACATTCAGTACTAC. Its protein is CASSSGGLPSIAKNIQYY.

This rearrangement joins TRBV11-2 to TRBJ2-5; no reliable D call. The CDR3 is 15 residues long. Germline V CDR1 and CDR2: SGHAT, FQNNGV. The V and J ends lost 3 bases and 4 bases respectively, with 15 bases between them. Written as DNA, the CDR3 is TGTGCCAGCAGCTTTAATCTTGCAGGTCCAGAGACCCAGTACTTC. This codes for CASSFNLAGPETQYF. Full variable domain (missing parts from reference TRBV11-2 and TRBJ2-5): EAGVAQSPRYKIIEKRQSVAFWCNPISGHATLYWYQQILGQGPKLLIQFQNNGVVDDSQLPKDRFSAERLKGVDSTLKIQPAKLEDSAVYLCASSFNLAGPETQYFGPGTRLLVL.

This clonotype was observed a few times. DNA for the CDR3: TGTGCCGCGCGACTATTAGCACGGGAGACAGATGAGATCGGGAACACTGAAGCTTTCTTT. Protein: CAARLLARETDEIGNTEAFF. This chain links TRBV21-1 with TRBJ1-1. TRBV21-1 is noted as a pseudogene. The CDR3 sequence is 20 residues long.

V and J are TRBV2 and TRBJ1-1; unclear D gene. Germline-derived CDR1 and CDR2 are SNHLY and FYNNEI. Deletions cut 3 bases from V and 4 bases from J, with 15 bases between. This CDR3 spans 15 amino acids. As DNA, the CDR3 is TGTGCCAGCAGTGACCGTGGGCGCGGTACCACTGAAGCTTTCTTT. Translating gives CASSDRGRGTTEAFF.

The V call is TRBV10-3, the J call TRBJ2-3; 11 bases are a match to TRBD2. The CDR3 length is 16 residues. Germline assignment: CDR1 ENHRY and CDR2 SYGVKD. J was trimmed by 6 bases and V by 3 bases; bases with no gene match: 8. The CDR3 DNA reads TGTGCCATCAGTGACGTAGCGGGAGGGATCGTGGATACGCAGTATTTT. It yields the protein CAISDVAGGIVDTQYF.

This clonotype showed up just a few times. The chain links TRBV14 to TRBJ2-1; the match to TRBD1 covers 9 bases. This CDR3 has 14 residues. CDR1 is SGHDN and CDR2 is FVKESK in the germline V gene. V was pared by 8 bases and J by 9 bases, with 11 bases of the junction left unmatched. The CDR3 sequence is CASGQGRVYGEQFF. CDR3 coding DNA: TGTGCCAGCGGACAGGGGAGGGTGTATGGTGAGCAGTTCTTC.

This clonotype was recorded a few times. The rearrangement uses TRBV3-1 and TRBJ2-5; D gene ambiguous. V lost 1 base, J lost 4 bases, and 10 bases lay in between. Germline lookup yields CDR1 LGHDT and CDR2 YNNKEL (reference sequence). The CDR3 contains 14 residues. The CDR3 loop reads CASSQGQPGETQYF. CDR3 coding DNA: TGTGCCAGCAGCCAAGGTCAACCGGGAGAGACCCAGTACTTC.

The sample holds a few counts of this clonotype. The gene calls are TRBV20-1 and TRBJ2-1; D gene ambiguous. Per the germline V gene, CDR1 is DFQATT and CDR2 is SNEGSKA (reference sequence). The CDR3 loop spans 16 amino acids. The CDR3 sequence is CSGTSPFGGYYNEQFF. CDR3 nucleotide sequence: TGCAGCGGAACCTCGCCTTTTGGCGGCTACTACAATGAGCAGTTCTTC.

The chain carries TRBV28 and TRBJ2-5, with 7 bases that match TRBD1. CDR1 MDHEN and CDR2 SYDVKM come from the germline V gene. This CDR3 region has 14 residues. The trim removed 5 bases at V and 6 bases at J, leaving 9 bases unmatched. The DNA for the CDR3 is TGTGCCAGCAGTCCCGGGACAGCCATGAAGACCCAGTACTTC. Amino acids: CASSPGTAMKTQYF.

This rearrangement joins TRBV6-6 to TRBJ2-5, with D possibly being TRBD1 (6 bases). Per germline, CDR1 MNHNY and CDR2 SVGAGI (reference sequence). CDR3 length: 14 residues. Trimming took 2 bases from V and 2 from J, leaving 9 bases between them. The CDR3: CASSYEGGQETQYF. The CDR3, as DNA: TGTGCCAGCAGTTACGAAGGGGGTCAAGAGACCCAGTACTTC.

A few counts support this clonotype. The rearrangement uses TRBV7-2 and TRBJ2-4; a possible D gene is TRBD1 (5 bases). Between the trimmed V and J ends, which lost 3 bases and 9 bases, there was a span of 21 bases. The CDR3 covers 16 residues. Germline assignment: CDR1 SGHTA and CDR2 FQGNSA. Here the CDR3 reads CASSFKTASPNGIQYF. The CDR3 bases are TGTGCCAGCAGCTTCAAGACAGCCTCTCCAAACGGCATTCAGTACTTC. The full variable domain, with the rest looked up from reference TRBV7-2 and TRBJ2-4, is GAGVSQSPSNKVTEKGKDVELRCDPISGHTALYWYRQSLGQGLEFLIYFQGNSAPDKSGLPSDRFSAERTGGSVSTLTIQRTQQEDSAVYLCASSFKTASPNGIQYFGAGTRLSVL.

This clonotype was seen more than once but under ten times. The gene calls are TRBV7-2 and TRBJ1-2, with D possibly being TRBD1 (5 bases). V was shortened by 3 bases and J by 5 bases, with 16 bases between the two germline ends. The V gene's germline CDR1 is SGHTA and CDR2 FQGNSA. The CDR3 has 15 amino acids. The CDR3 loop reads CASSFRAGYGYGYTF. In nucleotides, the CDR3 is TGTGCCAGCAGCTTCAGGGCGGGGTATGGTTATGGCTACACCTTC.

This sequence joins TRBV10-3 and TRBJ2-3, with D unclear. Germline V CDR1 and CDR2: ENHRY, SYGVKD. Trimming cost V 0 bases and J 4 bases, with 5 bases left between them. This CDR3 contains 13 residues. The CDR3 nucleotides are TGTGCCATCAGTGAGTCTAGGGCAGATACGCAGTATTTT. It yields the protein CAISESRADTQYF.

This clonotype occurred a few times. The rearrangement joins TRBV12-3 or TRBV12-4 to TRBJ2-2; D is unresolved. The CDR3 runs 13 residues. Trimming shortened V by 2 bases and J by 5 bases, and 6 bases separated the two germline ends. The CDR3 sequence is CASSLFRTGELFF. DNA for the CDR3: TGTGCCAGCAGTTTATTCCGTACCGGGGAGCTGTTTTTT.

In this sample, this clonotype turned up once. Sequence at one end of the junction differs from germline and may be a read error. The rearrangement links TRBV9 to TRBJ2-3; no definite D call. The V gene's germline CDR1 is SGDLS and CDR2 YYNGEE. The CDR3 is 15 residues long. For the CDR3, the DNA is TGTGTCAGCAGCGTAGATGGCAGCCTCACAGATACGCAGTATTTT. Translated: CVSSVDGSLTDTQYF.

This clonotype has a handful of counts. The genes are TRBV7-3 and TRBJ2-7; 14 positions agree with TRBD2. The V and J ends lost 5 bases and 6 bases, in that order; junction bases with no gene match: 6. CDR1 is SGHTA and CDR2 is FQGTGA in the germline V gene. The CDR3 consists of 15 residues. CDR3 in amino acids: CASSPQGLAGAEQYF. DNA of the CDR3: TGTGCCAGCAGCCCACAGGGACTAGCGGGAGCCGAGCAGTACTTC.

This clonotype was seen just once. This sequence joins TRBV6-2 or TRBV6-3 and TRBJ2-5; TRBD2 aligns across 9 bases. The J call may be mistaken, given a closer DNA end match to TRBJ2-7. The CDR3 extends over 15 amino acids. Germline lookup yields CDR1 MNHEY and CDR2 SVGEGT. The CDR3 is CASTLASGVTYEQYF. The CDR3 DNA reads TGTGCCAGCACTCTCGCTAGCGGGGTGACCTACGAGCAGTACTTC.